A selection of T cell receptor beta chains follows, all from one sample in a study of blood T cell repertoires in COVID-19. The data were produced by immunoSEQ multiplex PCR, yet TCRdb's version contains in-frame clones alone and is incomplete. The sample includes about 160,000 clones, about four fifths of them seen just once. The sequenced sample was PBMCs or T cells enriched from blood (not recorded which). The receptor set was obtained from a woman aged 55 to 70 who had recovered from COVID-19. CDR3s include the opening cysteine and the closing phenylalanine or tryptophan. Fields, in order: CDR3 DNA, CDR3 protein, J gene, clone size, V gene, D gene. A D gene is named only where the DNA matches it firmly. Clone size is shown for a subset of rows, as once, few, many or a class of expanded clone.

CDR3nt: TGTGCCAGCCGGCAGGCTTGGGATGAGCAGTTCTTC
CDR3aa: CASRQAWDEQFF
j_gene: TRBJ2-1
abundance: -
v_gene: TRBV21-1
d_gene: -

CDR3nt: TGTGCCAGTAGTATCCCAGGGAGGGATCAGCCCCAGCATTTT
CDR3aa: CASSIPGRDQPQHF
j_gene: TRBJ1-5
abundance: few
v_gene: TRBV19
d_gene: -

CDR3nt: TGCGCCAGCAGGGTGGCCTTAGGAGGTACTAACTATGGCTACACCTTC
CDR3aa: CASRVALGGTNYGYTF
j_gene: TRBJ1-2
abundance: few
v_gene: TRBV5-1
d_gene: -

CDR3nt: TGTGCCAGCAGTGGGGCAAATCCCGGGGAGCTGTTTTTT
CDR3aa: CASSGANPGELFF
j_gene: TRBJ2-2
abundance: -
v_gene: TRBV25-1
d_gene: -

CDR3nt: TGTGCCAGCAGCCCCCGGGGAGCGGGGGGCTACGAGCAGTACTTC
CDR3aa: CASSPRGAGGYEQYF
j_gene: TRBJ2-7
abundance: -
v_gene: TRBV11-2
d_gene: TRBD2

CDR3nt: TGTGCCAGCAGCTTAGGAGGGGGTACCTCTGGAAACACCATATATTTT
CDR3aa: CASSLGGGTSGNTIYF
j_gene: TRBJ1-3
abundance: -
v_gene: TRBV7-2
d_gene: -

CDR3nt: TGTGCCAGCAAGGCAGGTCCCGGCGGGGGAGAGCAGTACTTC
CDR3aa: CASKAGPGGGEQYF
j_gene: TRBJ2-7
abundance: -
v_gene: TRBV6-5
d_gene: TRBD2

CDR3nt: TGCGCCAGCATGCAGCGGGGACACAATGAGCAGTTCTTC
CDR3aa: CASMQRGHNEQFF
j_gene: TRBJ2-1
abundance: -
v_gene: TRBV5-1
d_gene: TRBD2

CDR3nt: TGTGCCAGCAGGGCAGGACAGGCCTATAATTCACCCCTCCACTTT
CDR3aa: CASRAGQAYNSPLHF
j_gene: TRBJ1-6
abundance: -
v_gene: TRBV6-5
d_gene: TRBD1

CDR3nt: TGCGCCAGCAGTGAGACTCAGGGGTTTGGTAGCTACACCTTC
CDR3aa: CASSETQGFGSYTF
j_gene: TRBJ1-2
abundance: -
v_gene: TRBV10-1
d_gene: -

CDR3nt: TGTGCCAGCAGCGGCTTAGGGGCTAACACTGAAGCTTTCTTT
CDR3aa: CASSGLGANTEAFF
j_gene: TRBJ1-1
abundance: -
v_gene: TRBV7-3
d_gene: -

CDR3nt: TGCAGCGTTGAACTATCGACAGGGAAGGACTACGAGCAGTACTTC
CDR3aa: CSVELSTGKDYEQYF
j_gene: TRBJ2-7
abundance: few
v_gene: TRBV29-1
d_gene: TRBD1

CDR3nt: TGCGCCAGCAGCCTTCCGTACAGGGGAAAGAACACTGAAGCTTTCTTT
CDR3aa: CASSLPYRGKNTEAFF
j_gene: TRBJ1-1
abundance: -
v_gene: TRBV5-1
d_gene: TRBD1

CDR3nt: TGTGCCACCAGCTCAACAGGGAACACTGAAGCTTTCTTT
CDR3aa: CATSSTGNTEAFF
j_gene: TRBJ1-1
abundance: once
v_gene: TRBV15
d_gene: -

CDR3nt: TGTGCCAGCACCCCCCGGGCGGGGGGCGAGAATGAGCAGTTCTTC
CDR3aa: CASTPRAGGENEQFF
j_gene: TRBJ2-1
abundance: -
v_gene: TRBV9
d_gene: TRBD2

CDR3nt: TGTGCCAGCGGAACCATGACTAGCGGTTACAATGAGCAGTTCTTC
CDR3aa: CASGTMTSGYNEQFF
j_gene: TRBJ2-1
abundance: -
v_gene: TRBV6-6
d_gene: TRBD2

CDR3nt: TGTGCCAGCAGCCTGACAGATGACTATGGCTACACCTTC
CDR3aa: CASSLTDDYGYTF
j_gene: TRBJ1-2
abundance: -
v_gene: TRBV11-2
d_gene: -

CDR3nt: TGTGCCAGCAGCCACGGGACAGGGGGTACCAATGAGCAGTTCTTC
CDR3aa: CASSHGTGGTNEQFF
j_gene: TRBJ2-1
abundance: -
v_gene: TRBV5-4
d_gene: TRBD1